Sequencing of this TCR beta chain was carried out in a study of identical twins. This clonotype occurred a few times. The donors were all healthy and Caucasian. TCRdb analysed the 5' RACE reads with MiXCR anew, one entry per CDR3 protein. The sample contains approximately 590,000 distinct CDR3 sequences, more than 9% of which appear only once. V was pared by 8 bases and J by 3 bases, with 17 bases between. The CDR3 contains 14 residues. Separately, the same data were catalogued under a study of yellow fever vaccine responses in identical twins.

The rearrangement joins TRBV12-3 or TRBV12-4 to TRBJ2-7, with D possibly being TRBD2 (5 bases). The clonotype was recovered from a woman aged 18-30 years in good health. Sequenced input: PBMCs. The CDR3 protein is CASAFVGGLYEQYF. In DNA form, the CDR3 reads TGTGCCAGCGCCTTTGTTGGAGGCCTCTACGAGCAGTACTTC.